The T cell receptor (beta chain) described here comes from a study of CD4+ T cells in melanoma. Produced via immunoSEQ multiplex PCR; TCRdb's table is partial and in-frame only. The repertoire holds around 10,000 clones, roughly two thirds seen once, with approximately 14% in the top ten. V lost 3 bases and J 0 bases, leaving 18 bases between the germline ends. The V gene's germline CDR1 is SGHTA and CDR2 FQGTGA. The length of the CDR3 is 18 residues. This TCR was recovered from a human donor with melanoma. Sequenced sample: cells from a culture (not recorded whether cultured in vitro). The chain uses TRBV7-3 and TRBJ2-4, with D possibly matching TRBD1 (5 bases). The CDR3 bases are TGTGCCAGCAGCTTGTATTCTCAAGGGGCCAAAGCCAAAAACATTCAGTACTTC. Protein: CASSLYSQGAKAKNIQYF. Full variable domain (rest looked up from reference TRBV7-3 and TRBJ2-4): GAGVSQTPSNKVTEKGKYVELRCDPISGHTALYWYRQSLGQGPEFLIYFQGTGAADDSGLPNDRFFAVRPEGSVSTLKIQRTERGDSAVYLCASSLYSQGAKAKNIQYFGAGTRLSVL.